These T cell receptor beta chains were read from a single sample in a study of shared clonotypes between healthy human individuals. Data came from immunoSEQ multiplex PCR; TCRdb stores just in-frame clones and leaves some out. The sample contains over 2 million clones, around 95% of which appear only once. The material sequenced was naive CD4+ T cells sorted from blood. Receptors originate from a man aged 18-30 years in good health. Each CDR3 is given with its conserved first and last residue. D genes are given only for firm matches. Expanded clones are given a class, and other clones once, few, many or no size at all.

clone size | D gene | J gene | V gene | CDR3 DNA | CDR3 protein
NA | NA | TRBJ1-2 | TRBV25-1 | TGTGCCAGCAGCCCTTTGGGGGGCTATGGCTACACCTTC | CASSPLGGYGYTF
NA | NA | TRBJ1-1 | TRBV7-8 | TGTGCCAGCAGCCCGAATGAGCGGGGGCGGGCTGAAGCTTTCTTT | CASSPNERGRAEAFF
NA | NA | TRBJ1-3 | TRBV7-8 | TGTGCCAGCACCCCAGGGAACTCTGGAAACACCATATATTTT | CASTPGNSGNTIYF
NA | TRBD1 | TRBJ2-4 | TRBV2 | TGTGCCAGCAGCCAATCAGGGGGCGCAGCCAAAAACATTCAGTACTTC | CASSQSGGAAKNIQYF
once | TRBD1 | TRBJ1-4 | TRBV28 | TGTGCCAGCAGTTTAGGGGACAGGGGGCTTGAAAAACTGTTTTTT | CASSLGDRGLEKLFF
NA | TRBD1 | TRBJ1-2 | TRBV6-5 | TGTGCCAGCAGTTCCCTGGGACAGGGACTCAACTATGGCTACACCTTC | CASSSLGQGLNYGYTF
NA | NA | TRBJ1-1 | TRBV2 | TGTGCCAGCAGGGAAACAGGGCCCACTGAAGCTTTCTTT | CASRETGPTEAFF
once | NA | TRBJ1-4 | TRBV28 | TGTGCCAGCAGTCAAATTCCAACTAATGAAAAACTGTTTTTT | CASSQIPTNEKLFF
NA | NA | TRBJ2-3 | TRBV11-2 | TGTGCCAGCAGCTTATTCCAGCGGGTTGTCACAGATACGCAGTATTTT | CASSLFQRVVTDTQYF
NA | NA | TRBJ2-5 | TRBV20-1 | TGCAGTGCTACCTCAGGGGCCCAGTACTTC | CSATSGAQYF
NA | NA | TRBJ1-2 | TRBV5-4 | TGTGCCAGCAGCTTGCTAGGGGAGGAAAACTATGGCTACACCTTC | CASSLLGEENYGYTF
NA | TRBD2 | TRBJ2-1 | TRBV6-4 | TGTGCCAGCAGTGAGGCACTAGCGGGTCGGGGGATATACAATGAGCAGTTCTTC | CASSEALAGRGIYNEQFF
NA | NA | TRBJ2-2 | TRBV5-1 | TGCGCCAGCAGCTTGTACGCGACCGACGGGAAATGGGACACCGGGGAGCTGTTTTTT | CASSLYATDGKWDTGELFF
NA | NA | TRBJ2-5 | TRBV29-1 | TGCAGCGTCCTCGGCAGGGGTCTAGAGACCCAGTACTTC | CSVLGRGLETQYF
NA | NA | TRBJ2-2 | TRBV4-3 | TGCGCCAGCAGCCAAGATGGAGGAGTAACCGGGGAGCTGTTTTTT | CASSQDGGVTGELFF
NA | NA | TRBJ2-5 | TRBV6-5 | TGTGCCAGCAGTTACTCGGAGGGAGGAGAGACCCAGTACTTC | CASSYSEGGETQYF
once | TRBD1 | TRBJ1-2 | TRBV10-1 | TGCGCCAGCAGCATGGGACAGGGCAGCTACACCTTC | CASSMGQGSYTF
NA | TRBD1 | TRBJ1-4 | TRBV6-6 | TGTGCCAGCAGAAAGGGGAGACAGGGTGTTGAAAAACTGTTTTTT | CASRKGRQGVEKLFF
NA | NA | TRBJ2-1 | TRBV6-1 | TGTGCCAGCGGAGGACAGCTCTACAATGAGCAGTTCTTC | CASGGQLYNEQFF
NA | NA | TRBJ2-7 | TRBV30 | TGTGCCACAATATCAGGTACATCCTCCTACGAGCAGTACTTC | CATISGTSSYEQYF
NA | TRBD1 | TRBJ2-1 | TRBV19 | TGTGCCAGTAGCCCGGGACAGGGGGCGATAACCTACAATGAGCAGTTCTTC | CASSPGQGAITYNEQFF
NA | TRBD2 | TRBJ2-1 | TRBV5-1 | TGCGCCAGCAGCCACAGGACTAGCGGGAGTATAAATGAGCAGTTCTTC | CASSHRTSGSINEQFF
NA | NA | TRBJ1-4 | TRBV7-8 | TGTGCCAGCAGCCCAAGGGGGGGAAGCGGTGAAAAACTGTTTTTT | CASSPRGGSGEKLFF
NA | NA | TRBJ1-5 | TRBV27 | TGTGCCAGCAGTTTGCGGGGCAATCAGCCCCAGCATTTT | CASSLRGNQPQHF
once | NA | TRBJ1-5 | TRBV9 | TGTGCCAGCAGCGTATCCGGGGGAACGCCCCAGCATTTT | CASSVSGGTPQHF
NA | NA | TRBJ1-1 | TRBV6-1 | TGTGCCAGCAGTGAGAGGGGGACGGACACTGAAGCTTTCTTT | CASSERGTDTEAFF
NA | NA | TRBJ2-7 | TRBV27 | TGTGCCAGCAGTTTATATTGGGGCCCTAGCTCCTACGAGCAGTACTTC | CASSLYWGPSSYEQYF
NA | NA | TRBJ2-7 | TRBV19 | TGTGCCAGTAGTATGCCCGGGGCAGGCTACGAGCAGTACTTC | CASSMPGAGYEQYF
NA | NA | TRBJ2-1 | TRBV30 | TGTGCCTGGAGTGTACCGAACAATGAGCAGTTCTTC | CAWSVPNNEQFF
NA | TRBD2 | TRBJ2-5 | TRBV4-2 | TGTGCCAGCAGCCGGACTAGCGGGCCCAACCAAGAGACCCAGTACTTC | CASSRTSGPNQETQYF
NA | NA | TRBJ2-3 | TRBV18 | TGTGCCAGCTCACCGGGTGGGACAGATACGCAGTATTTT | CASSPGGTDTQYF
NA | TRBD1 | TRBJ1-1 | TRBV28 | TGTGCCAGCAGGAGGGGGCAGGCCTGGTCGGAAGCTTTCTTT | CASRRGQAWSEAFF
NA | NA | TRBJ1-2 | TRBV28 | TGTGCCAGCAGTTTGGAAGGAAGGGAGGGCTACACCTTC | CASSLEGREGYTF
NA | NA | TRBJ2-1 | TRBV7-2 | TGTGCCAGCAGCCTCCTCGAGTCTGGGTTTAGCTATTCCTACAATGAGCAGTTCTTC | CASSLLESGFSYSYNEQFF
NA | TRBD1 | TRBJ2-7 | TRBV12-5 | TGTGCTAGTGGTCCCGGACAGGGGTCCCACTCCTACGAGCAGTACTTC | CASGPGQGSHSYEQYF